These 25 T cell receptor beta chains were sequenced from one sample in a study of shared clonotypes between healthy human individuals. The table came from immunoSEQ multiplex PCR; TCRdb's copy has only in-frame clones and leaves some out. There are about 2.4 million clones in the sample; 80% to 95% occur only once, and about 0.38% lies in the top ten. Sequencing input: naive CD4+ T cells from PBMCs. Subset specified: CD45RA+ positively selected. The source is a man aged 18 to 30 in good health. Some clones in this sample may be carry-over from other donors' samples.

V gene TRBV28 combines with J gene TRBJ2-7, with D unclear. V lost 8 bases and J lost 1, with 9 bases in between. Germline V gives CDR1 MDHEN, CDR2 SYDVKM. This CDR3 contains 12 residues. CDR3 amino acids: CASARASYEQYF. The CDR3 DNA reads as TGTGCCAGCGCTCGGGCATCCTACGAGCAGTACTTC.

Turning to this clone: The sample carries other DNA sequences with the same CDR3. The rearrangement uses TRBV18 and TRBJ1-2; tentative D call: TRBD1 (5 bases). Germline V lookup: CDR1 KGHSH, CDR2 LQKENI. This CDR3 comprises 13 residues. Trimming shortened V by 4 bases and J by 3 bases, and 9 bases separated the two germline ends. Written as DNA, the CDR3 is TGTGCCAGCTCACTCACAGGAGACTATGGCTACACCTTC. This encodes CASSLTGDYGYTF.

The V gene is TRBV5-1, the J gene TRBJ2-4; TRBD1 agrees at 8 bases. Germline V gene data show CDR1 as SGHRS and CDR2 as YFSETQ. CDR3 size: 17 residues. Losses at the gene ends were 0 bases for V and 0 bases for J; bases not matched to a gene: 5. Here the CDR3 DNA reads TGCGCCAGCAGCTTGGCCGGACAGGGCATAGCCAAAAACATTCAGTACTTC. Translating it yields CASSLAGQGIAKNIQYF.

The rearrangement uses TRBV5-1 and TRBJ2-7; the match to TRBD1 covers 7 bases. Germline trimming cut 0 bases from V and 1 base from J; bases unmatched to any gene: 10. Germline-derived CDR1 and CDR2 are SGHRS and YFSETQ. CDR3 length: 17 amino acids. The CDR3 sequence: CASSLALTGTDSYEQYF. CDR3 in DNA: TGCGCCAGCAGCTTGGCACTAACCGGGACAGATTCCTACGAGCAGTACTTC.

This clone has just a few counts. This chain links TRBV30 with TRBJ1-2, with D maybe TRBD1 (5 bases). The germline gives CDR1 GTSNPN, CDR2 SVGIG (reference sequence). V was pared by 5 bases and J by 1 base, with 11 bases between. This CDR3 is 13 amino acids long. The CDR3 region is CAWVEDSNYGYTF. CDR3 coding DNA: TGTGCCTGGGTAGAAGACAGTAACTATGGCTACACCTTC.

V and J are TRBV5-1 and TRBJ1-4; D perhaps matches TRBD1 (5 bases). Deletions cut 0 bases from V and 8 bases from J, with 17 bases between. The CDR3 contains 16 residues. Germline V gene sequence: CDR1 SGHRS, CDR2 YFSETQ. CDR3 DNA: TGCGCCAGCAGCTTGGCCAGTGGGGGAGTTGAGGAAAAACTGTTTTTT. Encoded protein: CASSLASGGVEEKLFF. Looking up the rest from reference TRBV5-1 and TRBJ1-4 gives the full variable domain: KAGVTQTPRYLIKTRGQQVTLSCSPISGHRSVSWYQQTPGQGLQFLFEYFSETQRNKGNFPGRFSGRQFSNSRSEMNVSTLELGDSALYLCASSLASGGVEEKLFFGSGTQLSVL.

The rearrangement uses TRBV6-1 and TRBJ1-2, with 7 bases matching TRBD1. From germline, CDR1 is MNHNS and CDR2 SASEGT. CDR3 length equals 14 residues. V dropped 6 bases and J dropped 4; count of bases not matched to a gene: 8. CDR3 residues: CASSAVGTAYGYTF. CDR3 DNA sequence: TGTGCCAGCAGCGCCGTTGGGACAGCCTATGGCTACACCTTC.

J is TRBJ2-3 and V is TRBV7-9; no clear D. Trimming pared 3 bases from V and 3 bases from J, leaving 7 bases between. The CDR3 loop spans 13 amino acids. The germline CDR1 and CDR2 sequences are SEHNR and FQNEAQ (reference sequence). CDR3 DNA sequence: TGTGCCAGCAGCTTCGGAGAAACAGATACGCAGTATTTT. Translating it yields CASSFGETDTQYF.

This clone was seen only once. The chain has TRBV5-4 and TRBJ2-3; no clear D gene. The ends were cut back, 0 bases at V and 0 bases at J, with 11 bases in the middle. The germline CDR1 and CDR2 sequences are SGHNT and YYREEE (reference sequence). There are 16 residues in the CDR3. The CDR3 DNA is TGTGCCAGCAGCTTGGACATCTCGTCTAGCACAGATACGCAGTATTTT. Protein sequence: CASSLDISSSTDTQYF. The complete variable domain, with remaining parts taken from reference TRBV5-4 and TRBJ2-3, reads ETGVTQSPTHLIKTRGQQVTLRCSSQSGHNTVSWYQQALGQGPQFIFQYYREEENGRGNFPPRFSGLQFPNYSSELNVNALELDDSALYLCASSLDISSSTDTQYFGPGTRLTVL.

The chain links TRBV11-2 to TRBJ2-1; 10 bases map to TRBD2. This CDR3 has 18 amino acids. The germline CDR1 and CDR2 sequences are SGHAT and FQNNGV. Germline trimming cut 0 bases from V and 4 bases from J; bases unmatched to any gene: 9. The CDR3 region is CASSLEGYSGRPYNEQFF. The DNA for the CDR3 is TGTGCCAGCAGCTTAGAGGGATATAGCGGGAGGCCGTACAATGAGCAGTTCTTC.

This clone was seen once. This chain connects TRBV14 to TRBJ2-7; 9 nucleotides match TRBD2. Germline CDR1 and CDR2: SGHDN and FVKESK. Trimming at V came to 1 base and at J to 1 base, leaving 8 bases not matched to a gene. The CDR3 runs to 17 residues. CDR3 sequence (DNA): TGTGCCAGCAGCCAAGGGACCCTTAGCGGGAGTTCCTACGAGCAGTACTTC. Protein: CASSQGTLSGSSYEQYF. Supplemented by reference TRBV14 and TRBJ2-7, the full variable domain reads EAGVTQFPSHSVIEKGQTVTLRCDPISGHDNLYWYRRVMGKEIKFLLHFVKESKQDESGMPNNRFLAERTGGTYSTLKVQPAELEDSGVYFCASSQGTLSGSSYEQYFGPGTRLTVT.

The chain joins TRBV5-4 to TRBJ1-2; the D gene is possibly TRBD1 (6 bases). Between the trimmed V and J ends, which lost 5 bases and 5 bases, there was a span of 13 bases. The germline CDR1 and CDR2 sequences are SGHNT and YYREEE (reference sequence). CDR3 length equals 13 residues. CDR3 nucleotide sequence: TGTGCCAGCAGAACCGGGACAAAATATGGCTACACCTTC. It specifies CASRTGTKYGYTF.

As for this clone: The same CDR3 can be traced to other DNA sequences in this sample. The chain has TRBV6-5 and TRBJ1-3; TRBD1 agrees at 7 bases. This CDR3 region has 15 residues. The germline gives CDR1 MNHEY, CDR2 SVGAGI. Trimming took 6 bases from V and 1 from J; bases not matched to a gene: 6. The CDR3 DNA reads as TGTGCCAGCAGATCAGGGGGAGGTTCTGGAAACACCATATATTTT. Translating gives CASRSGGGSGNTIYF.

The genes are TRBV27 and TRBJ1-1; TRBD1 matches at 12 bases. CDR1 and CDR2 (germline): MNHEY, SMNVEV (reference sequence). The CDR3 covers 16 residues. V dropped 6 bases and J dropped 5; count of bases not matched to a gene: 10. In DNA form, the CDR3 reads TGTGCCAGCAGGGGGACAGGGGGCTCGTCGGGGACTGAAGCTTTCTTT. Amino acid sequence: CASRGTGGSSGTEAFF.

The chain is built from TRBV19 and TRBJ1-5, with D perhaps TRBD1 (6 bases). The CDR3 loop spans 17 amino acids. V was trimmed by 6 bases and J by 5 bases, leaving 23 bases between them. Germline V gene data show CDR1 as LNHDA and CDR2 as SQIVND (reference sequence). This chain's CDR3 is CASSVGLLRQVHQPQHF. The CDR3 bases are TGTGCCAGTAGCGTCGGACTATTAAGACAGGTCCATCAGCCCCAGCATTTT.

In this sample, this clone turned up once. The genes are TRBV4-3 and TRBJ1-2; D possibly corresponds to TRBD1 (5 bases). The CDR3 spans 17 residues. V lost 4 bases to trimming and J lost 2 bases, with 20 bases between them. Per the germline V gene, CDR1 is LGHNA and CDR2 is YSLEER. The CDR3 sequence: CASSLGGGQGSNYGYTF. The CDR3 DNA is TGCGCCAGCAGCCTCGGCGGAGGGCAGGGTTCAAACTATGGCTACACCTTC.

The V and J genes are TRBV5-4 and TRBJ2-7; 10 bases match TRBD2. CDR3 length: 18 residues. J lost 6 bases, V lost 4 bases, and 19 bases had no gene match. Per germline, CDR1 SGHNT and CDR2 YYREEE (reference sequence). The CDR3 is CASSLGLAVSGAVREQYF. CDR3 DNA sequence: TGTGCCAGCAGCCTTGGACTAGCGGTATCAGGAGCCGTCCGCGAGCAGTACTTC.

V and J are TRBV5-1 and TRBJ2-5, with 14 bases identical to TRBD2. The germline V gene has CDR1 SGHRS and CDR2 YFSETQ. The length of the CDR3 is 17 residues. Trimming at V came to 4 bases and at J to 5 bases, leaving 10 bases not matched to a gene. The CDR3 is CASSHGTSGSSGETQYF. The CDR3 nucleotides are TGCGCCAGCAGCCATGGGACTAGCGGGAGTAGCGGTGAGACCCAGTACTTC. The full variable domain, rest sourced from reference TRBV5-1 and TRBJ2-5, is KAGVTQTPRYLIKTRGQQVTLSCSPISGHRSVSWYQQTPGQGLQFLFEYFSETQRNKGNFPGRFSGRQFSNSRSEMNVSTLELGDSALYLCASSHGTSGSSGETQYFGPGTRLLVL.

The CDR3 reads CASSWTGQPTGELFF. The DNA for the CDR3 is TGCGCCAGCAGCTGGACGGGACAGCCTACCGGGGAGCTGTTTTTT. V usage is TRBV5-1 and J usage is TRBJ2-2; 7 bases are a match to TRBD1. The J segment lost 5 bases and the V segment lost 3 bases, leaving 7 bases of the junction unmatched. CDR3 length: 15 amino acids. The germline gives CDR1 SGHRS, CDR2 YFSETQ. Variable domain in full (rest from reference TRBV5-1 and TRBJ2-2): KAGVTQTPRYLIKTRGQQVTLSCSPISGHRSVSWYQQTPGQGLQFLFEYFSETQRNKGNFPGRFSGRQFSNSRSEMNVSTLELGDSALYLCASSWTGQPTGELFFGEGSRLTVL.

Here the CDR3 reads CASSQDYPADEQFF. DNA of the CDR3: TGCGCCAGCAGCCAAGATTATCCCGCGGATGAGCAGTTCTTC. The chain links TRBV4-3 to TRBJ2-1; D gene ambiguous. V lost 0 bases to trimming and J lost 8 bases, with 11 bases between them. Germline loops: CDR1 LGHNA, CDR2 YSLEER. The CDR3 spans 14 residues.

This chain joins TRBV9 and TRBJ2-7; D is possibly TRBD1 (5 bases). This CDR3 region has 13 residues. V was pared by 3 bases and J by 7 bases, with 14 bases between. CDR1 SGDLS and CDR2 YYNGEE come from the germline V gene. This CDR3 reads CASSDAGSGEQYF. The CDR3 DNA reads TGTGCCAGCAGCGATGCAGGATCAGGGGAGCAGTACTTC.

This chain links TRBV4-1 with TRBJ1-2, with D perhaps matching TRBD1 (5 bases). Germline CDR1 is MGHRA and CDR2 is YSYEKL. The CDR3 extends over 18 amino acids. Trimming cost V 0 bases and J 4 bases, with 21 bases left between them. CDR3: CASSQDLLGDRKFYGYTF. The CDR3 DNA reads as TGCGCCAGCAGCCAAGATCTCTTGGGAGACAGAAAATTCTATGGCTACACCTTC.

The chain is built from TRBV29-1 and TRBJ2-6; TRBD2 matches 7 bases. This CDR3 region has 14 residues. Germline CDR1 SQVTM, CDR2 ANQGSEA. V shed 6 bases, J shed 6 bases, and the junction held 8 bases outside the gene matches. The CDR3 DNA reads TGCAGCGTCGGGGAGGGCGGTTCGGCCAACGTCCTGACTTTC. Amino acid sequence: CSVGEGGSANVLTF.

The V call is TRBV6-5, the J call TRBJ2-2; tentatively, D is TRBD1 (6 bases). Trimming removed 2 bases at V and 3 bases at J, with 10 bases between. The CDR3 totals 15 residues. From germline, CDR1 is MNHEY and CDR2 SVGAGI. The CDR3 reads CASSYGRGDTGELFF. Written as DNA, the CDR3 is TGTGCCAGCAGTTACGGCAGGGGCGACACCGGGGAGCTGTTTTTT.

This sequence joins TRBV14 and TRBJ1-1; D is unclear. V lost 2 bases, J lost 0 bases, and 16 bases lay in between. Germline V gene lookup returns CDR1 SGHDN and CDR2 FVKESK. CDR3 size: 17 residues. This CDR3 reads CASSQNERRNMNTEAFF. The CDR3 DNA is TGTGCCAGCAGCCAAAATGAACGACGTAACATGAACACTGAAGCTTTCTTT.